A single sample gave rise to the 25 T cell receptor beta chains below, sequenced in a study of T cells in Graves' hyperthyroidism and ophthalmopathy. Researchers amplified the TCR beta CDR3 regions from RNA transcripts. First-round RT-PCR of the TCR CDR3 relied on the HTBI primer set. TCRdb re-called the multiplex PCR reads through MiXCR, storing one row per CDR3 protein. The sample has around 420,000 distinct CDR3 sequences, roughly an eighth seen once. The sample comprised blood. The receptor set was obtained from a woman aged 18 to 35 with Graves' hyperthyroidism.

This clonotype was recorded at least ten times. V gene TRBV2 combines with J gene TRBJ2-2; 13 nucleotides line up with TRBD2. The CDR3 covers 15 residues. With 8 bases clipped from V and 4 bases from J, the junction kept 4 bases outside the gene matches. The germline CDR1 and CDR2 sequences are SNHLY and FYNNEI. Here the CDR3 DNA reads TGTGCCAGCTGCTGGACTAGCGGGAGCACCGGGGAGCTGTTTTTT. This gives the protein CASCWTSGSTGELFF.

This clonotype has at least ten counts. V gene TRBV11-2 combines with J gene TRBJ2-3; D is undetermined. V lost 0 bases and J lost 6, with 10 bases in between. CDR1 SGHAT and CDR2 FQNNGV come from the germline V gene. The CDR3 loop spans 14 amino acids. The CDR3 loop reads CASSLDILADTQYF. The DNA for the CDR3 is TGTGCCAGCAGCTTAGATATACTGGCGGATACGCAGTATTTT.

This clonotype occurred a few times. The genes are TRBV6-2 or TRBV6-3 and TRBJ2-1, with D perhaps being TRBD1 or TRBD2 (6 bases each). The germline CDR1 and CDR2 sequences are MNHEY and SVGEGT. This CDR3 spans 14 amino acids. V was shortened by 6 bases and J by 0 bases, with 9 bases between the two germline ends. The CDR3 sequence: CASRRGDSYNEQFF. The CDR3 DNA reads TGTGCCAGCAGGAGGGGGGACTCCTACAATGAGCAGTTCTTC.

This clonotype has a count of ten or more. This sequence joins TRBV7-9 and TRBJ2-7; TRBD2 is a possible D gene (5 bases). The CDR3 has 12 amino acids. From germline, CDR1 is SEHNR and CDR2 FQNEAQ (reference sequence). V lost 5 bases and J 1 base, leaving 6 bases between the germline ends. The CDR3 region is CASSGRSYEQYF. The CDR3 coding sequence is TGTGCCAGCAGCGGGAGATCCTACGAGCAGTACTTC.

This clonotype was counted at least ten times. This rearrangement joins TRBV5-1 to TRBJ1-1; D possibly corresponds to TRBD1 (5 bases). In germline, CDR1 is SGHRS, CDR2 YFSETQ. The CDR3 covers 15 residues. The V end was cut by 2 bases, the J end by 6 bases, with 17 bases between. The CDR3 here is CASSFSLLGGAEAFF. In DNA, the CDR3 is TGCGCCAGCAGCTTTAGTCTCCTCGGGGGGGCTGAAGCTTTCTTT.

This clonotype was recorded many times. The genes are TRBV6-2 or TRBV6-3 and TRBJ2-1, with D hard to call. The CDR3 has 13 amino acids. From germline, CDR1 is MNHEY and CDR2 SVGEGT. Trimming removed 1 base from V and 10 bases from J, with 11 bases in between. This CDR3 is CASSYLLTAEQFF. DNA for the CDR3: TGTGCCAGCAGTTACTTGCTCACCGCCGAGCAGTTCTTC.

This clonotype was seen ten or more times. This chain connects TRBV20-1 to TRBJ2-7; 10 nucleotides agree with TRBD2. Germline CDR1 is DFQATT and CDR2 is SNEGSKA (reference sequence). Trimming at V came to 3 bases and at J to 0 bases, leaving 5 bases not matched to a gene. The CDR3 extends over 15 amino acids. The CDR3 nucleotides read TGCAGTGCTAGGGACCTAGCGGGAGTCTCCTACGAGCAGTACTTC. Its protein is CSARDLAGVSYEQYF.

V is TRBV27 and J is TRBJ2-6; no clear D gene. Germline V gene lookup returns CDR1 MNHEY and CDR2 SMNVEV (reference sequence). The ends were cut back, 1 base at V and 0 bases at J, with 16 bases in the middle. The CDR3 totals 19 residues. In nucleotides, the CDR3 is TGTGCCAGCAGTTTATTACTATGGGTAACAGACTCTGGGGCCAACGTCCTGACTTTC. Translation gives CASSLLLWVTDSGANVLTF.

This clonotype was recorded at least ten times. The chain couples TRBV28 to TRBJ2-5; a possible D gene is TRBD1 (5 bases). V was cut by 3 bases and J by 1 base, with 21 bases left in between. This CDR3 region has 18 residues. CDR1 is MDHEN and CDR2 is SYDVKM in the germline V gene. DNA for the CDR3: TGTGCCAGCAGTTTGCCTCGACAGCCCAACCACTTCCAAGAGACCCAGTACTTC. Amino acids: CASSLPRQPNHFQETQYF.

This clonotype was seen many times. V is TRBV27 and J is TRBJ1-5; D might be TRBD1 (6 bases). V dropped 7 bases and J dropped 4 bases, with 11 bases sitting between them. This CDR3 has 13 amino acids. Looked up from germline, CDR1 is MNHEY and CDR2 is SMNVEV (reference sequence). DNA for the CDR3: TGTGCCAGCACAACCGACAGGAATCAGCCCCAGCATTTT. Protein product: CASTTDRNQPQHF.

The table lists this clonotype with many counts. Here the CDR3 reads CSARFASGTDTQYF. CDR3 sequence (DNA): TGCAGTGCTAGGTTCGCTAGCGGCACAGATACGCAGTATTTT. V gene TRBV20-1 combines with J gene TRBJ2-3, with a tentative D call TRBD2 (6 bases). The V gene's germline CDR1 is DFQATT and CDR2 SNEGSKA (reference sequence). The V gene lost 3 bases and the J gene lost 1 base, with 11 bases spanning the gap. The CDR3 has 14 amino acids.

Remarks on this clonotype: A much larger clone lies one base from this, so it may be a read error. The chain recombines TRBV11-2 with TRBJ2-3; 8 bases line up with TRBD1. The CDR3 is made up of 15 amino acids. The V segment lost 1 base and the J segment 10 bases; nucleotides outside the gene matches: 10. The V gene's germline CDR1 is SGHAT and CDR2 FQNNGV. CDR3 DNA sequence: TGTGCCAGCAGCTTAGGTTGGGACAGGAATGAGGCGCAGTATTTT. This gives the protein CASSLGWDRNEAQYF.

The CDR3 nucleotides read TGTGCCAGCAGTCACGACAGGGGGCCCCACTCTGGGGCCAACGTCCTGACTTTC. Encoded protein: CASSHDRGPHSGANVLTF. The J gene is TRBJ2-6, the V gene TRBV28; 10 bases fit TRBD1. V was pared by 5 bases and J by 0 bases, with 7 bases of the junction left unmatched. Germline assignment: CDR1 MDHEN and CDR2 SYDVKM. CDR3 size: 18 residues. Full variable domain (rest looked up from reference TRBV28 and TRBJ2-6): DVKVTQSSRYLVKRTGEKVFLECVQDMDHENMFWYRQDPGLGLRLIYFSYDVKMKEKGDIPEGYSVSREKKERFSLILESASTNQTSMYLCASSHDRGPHSGANVLTFGAGSRLTVL.

The table lists this clonotype with a count of one. The chain is built from TRBV6-1 and TRBJ1-1; D is undetermined. This CDR3 spans 11 amino acids. The V and J ends lost 5 bases and 9 bases respectively, with 10 bases between them. Per germline, CDR1 MNHNS and CDR2 SASEGT. CDR3 coding DNA: TGTGCCAGCAGTACCGGGTCTCAAGCTTTCTTT. Protein sequence: CASSTGSQAFF.

The V gene is TRBV11-2, the J gene TRBJ1-5, with 11 bases identical to TRBD1. J gave up 1 base and V 6 bases, and 17 bases lay outside the gene matches. Germline CDR1 reads SGHAT; CDR2 reads FQNNGV. The CDR3 spans 20 residues. The CDR3 coding sequence is TGTGCCAGCAGGGATTTTACGGACAGGGGGCCGTGGGGGAGCAATCAGCCCCAGCATTTT. As protein: CASRDFTDRGPWGSNQPQHF.

Worth noting for this clonotype: The junction and the germline gene differ at one end; a read error may be behind it. The V call is TRBV27, the J call TRBJ2-7, with D perhaps assigned TRBD1 or TRBD2 (5 bases each). This CDR3 comprises 15 residues. Germline CDR1 is MNHEY and CDR2 is SMNVEV (reference sequence). CDR3 DNA: TGTGCCAGCAGCGTCCGGGGCCGAAGCTCCTACGAGCAGCACTTC. Translating gives CASSVRGRSSYEQHF.

This clonotype has ten or more counts. The gene calls are TRBV28 and TRBJ2-7, with D perhaps matching TRBD2 (6 bases). Germline lookup yields CDR1 MDHEN and CDR2 SYDVKM. V was cut by 7 bases and J by 2 bases, with 12 bases left in between. The CDR3 has 13 amino acids. The CDR3 DNA is TGTGCCAGCACAGGTAGCGGAGCCTACGAGCAGTACTTC. This gives the protein CASTGSGAYEQYF.

This clonotype has at least ten counts. This rearrangement joins TRBV5-1 to TRBJ2-7; possibly TRBD1 or TRBD2 for D (5 bases each). CDR1 SGHRS and CDR2 YFSETQ come from the germline V gene. The CDR3 runs 13 residues. The V gene lost 4 bases and the J gene lost 2 bases, with 10 bases spanning the gap. CDR3 in DNA: TGCGCCAGCAGCGACGGGGCCGCCTACGAGCAGTACTTC. Amino acids: CASSDGAAYEQYF.

The chain carries TRBV15 and TRBJ1-5; possibly TRBD1 for D (5 bases). Germline V gene data show CDR1 as LNHNV and CDR2 as YYDKDF (reference sequence). Trimming took off 5 bases at V and 6 bases at J, with 14 bases between the two ends. The CDR3 is 14 amino acids. The CDR3 region has the DNA TGTGCCACCAGCGGGACGAGGGTGGGTCAGCCCCAGCATTTT. Translating it yields CATSGTRVGQPQHF.

The chain uses TRBV12-3 or TRBV12-4 and TRBJ2-3; 10 bases match TRBD2. The CDR3 runs to 16 residues. Unmatched junction bases numbered 8, after V lost 2 bases and J lost 6 bases. DNA for the CDR3: TGTGCCAGCAGTTTATATCTAGCGGGAGAGTCGGATACGCAGTATTTT. Encoded protein: CASSLYLAGESDTQYF.

This clonotype showed up many times. This chain connects TRBV5-8 to TRBJ1-1; D is perhaps TRBD1 (6 bases). There are 13 residues in the CDR3. Trimming pared 4 bases from V and 5 bases from J, leaving 12 bases between. Germline CDR1 reads SGHTS; CDR2 reads YDEGEE. This CDR3 is CASSIDRWTEAFF. The CDR3 DNA reads TGTGCCAGCAGCATAGACAGGTGGACTGAAGCTTTCTTT.

This clonotype has just a few counts. The final CDR3 position lacks the conserved phenylalanine or tryptophan, pointing to a likely read error. V gene TRBV20-1 combines with J gene TRBJ1-1, with unresolved D. V lost 6 bases and J lost 0, with 14 bases in between. Germline V gene sequence: CDR1 DFQATT, CDR2 SNEGSKA (reference sequence). This CDR3 spans 14 amino acids. Here the CDR3 reads CSARAGSMNTEAFS. DNA of the CDR3: TGCAGTGCCCGAGCGGGCAGCATGAACACTGAAGCTTTCTCT.

This clonotype was recorded at least ten times. The J gene is TRBJ2-7, the V gene TRBV20-1, with 14 bases identical to TRBD2. With V trimmed by 3 bases and J by 2 bases, 12 bases remained unmatched. This CDR3 has 18 residues. The V gene's germline CDR1 is DFQATT and CDR2 SNEGSKA (reference sequence). This chain's CDR3 is CSASLGTSGSFSTYEQYF. CDR3 sequence (DNA): TGCAGTGCTAGCCTCGGGACTAGCGGGAGCTTCAGTACCTACGAGCAGTACTTC.

This clonotype was seen ten or more times. The chain joins TRBV27 to TRBJ1-2, with D tentatively TRBD1 (5 bases). Trimming left V 0 bases short and J 2 bases short, with 10 bases between. The germline V gene has CDR1 MNHEY and CDR2 SMNVEV (reference sequence). The CDR3 spans 15 residues. CDR3: CASSLSPGANYGYTF. CDR3 nucleotides: TGTGCCAGCAGTTTATCCCCCGGGGCGAACTATGGCTACACCTTC.

This clonotype was observed at least ten times. This chain links TRBV28 with TRBJ2-7, with 14 bases identical to TRBD2. The CDR3 has 17 amino acids. Germline assignment: CDR1 MDHEN and CDR2 SYDVKM. After removal of 7 bases from V and 3 bases from J, the junction contained 11 bases not matched to a gene. CDR3 bases: TGTGCCAGCACTCAACCGGGACTAGCGGGAGTGGGCTACGAGCAGTACTTC. It specifies CASTQPGLAGVGYEQYF.